The rows below give T cell receptor beta chains drawn from one sample of a study of shared T cell receptors in the human thymus. Some clones are missing from TCRdb's copy, which holds only in-frame ones; the method was immunoSEQ multiplex PCR. The sample has under 850,000 clones, roughly 90% seen once. The same data also contributed to another study, on human thymus T cells.

What was sequenced was thymocytes. The receptors come from a boy under three years old with a congenital heart defect. Both conserved end residues are part of each CDR3. Fields, in order: D gene, clone size, J gene, V gene, CDR3 protein, CDR3 DNA. D genes are given only for firm matches. Not all rows give a size; the values are once, few, many and, for expanded clones, a class.

d_gene: TRBD2; abundance: NA; j_gene: TRBJ2-2; v_gene: TRBV6-1; CDR3aa: CASSERAGEGTGELFF; CDR3nt: TGTGCCAGCAGTGAAAGGGCGGGAGAGGGGACCGGGGAGCTGTTTTTT
d_gene: NA; abundance: few; j_gene: TRBJ2-6; v_gene: TRBV7-9; CDR3aa: CASSLGGRPKVSGANVLTF; CDR3nt: TGTGCCAGCAGCTTAGGGGGGAGGCCCAAAGTCTCTGGGGCCAACGTCCTGACTTTC
d_gene: NA; abundance: NA; j_gene: TRBJ1-1; v_gene: TRBV4-1; CDR3aa: CASSQRTGSAEAFF; CDR3nt: TGCGCCAGCAGCCAACGTACAGGTTCCGCTGAAGCTTTCTTT
d_gene: TRBD1; abundance: NA; j_gene: TRBJ2-3; v_gene: TRBV4-1; CDR3aa: CASSQRPGTGPRVTQYF; CDR3nt: TGCGCCAGCAGCCAACGCCCCGGGACAGGGCCTCGAGTTACGCAGTATTTT
d_gene: TRBD1; abundance: NA; j_gene: TRBJ2-2; v_gene: TRBV29-1; CDR3aa: CSVRDREIPLGELFF; CDR3nt: TGCAGCGTCCGTGACAGGGAAATCCCCTTAGGGGAGCTGTTTTTT
d_gene: TRBD2; abundance: once; j_gene: TRBJ2-7; v_gene: TRBV27; CDR3aa: CASRRGGATPHYEQYF; CDR3nt: TGTGCCAGCAGGCGGGGGGGGGCCACCCCCCACTACGAGCAGTACTTC
d_gene: TRBD1; abundance: NA; j_gene: TRBJ1-4; v_gene: TRBV5-4; CDR3aa: CASSIGTGCEKLFF; CDR3nt: TGTGCCAGCAGCATTGGGACAGGGTGTGAAAAACTGTTTTTT
d_gene: NA; abundance: NA; j_gene: TRBJ2-7; v_gene: TRBV27; CDR3aa: CASKTGNEQYF; CDR3nt: TGTGCCAGCAAAACAGGGAACGAGCAGTACTTC
d_gene: TRBD1; abundance: NA; j_gene: TRBJ1-3; v_gene: TRBV2; CDR3aa: CASSAHLGQAKSSGNTIYF; CDR3nt: TGTGCCAGCAGTGCTCATTTGGGACAGGCCAAAAGCTCTGGAAACACCATATATTTT
d_gene: NA; abundance: NA; j_gene: TRBJ2-1; v_gene: TRBV20-1; CDR3aa: CSAGQDNEQFF; CDR3nt: TGCAGTGCTGGCCAGGACAATGAGCAGTTCTTC
d_gene: TRBD1; abundance: once; j_gene: TRBJ2-1; v_gene: TRBV4-2; CDR3aa: CASSQTGYNEQFF; CDR3nt: TGTGCCAGCAGCCAGACAGGGTATAATGAGCAGTTCTTC
d_gene: NA; abundance: few; j_gene: TRBJ2-3; v_gene: TRBV7-2; CDR3aa: CASSHRRGTDTQYF; CDR3nt: TGTGCCAGCAGCCACCGGAGGGGCACAGATACGCAGTATTTT
d_gene: TRBD2; abundance: NA; j_gene: TRBJ2-7; v_gene: TRBV7-2; CDR3aa: CASSSSGRAGEQYF; CDR3nt: TGTGCCAGCAGTTCTAGCGGGAGGGCCGGCGAGCAGTACTTC
d_gene: NA; abundance: NA; j_gene: TRBJ1-3; v_gene: TRBV18; CDR3aa: CASSRSKTPGNTIYF; CDR3nt: TGTGCCAGCTCGCGGTCAAAAACCCCTGGAAACACCATATATTTT
d_gene: TRBD1; abundance: NA; j_gene: TRBJ1-5; v_gene: TRBV7-2; CDR3aa: CASSRTGEGDQPQHF; CDR3nt: TGTGCCAGCAGCCGGACAGGGGAGGGGGATCAGCCCCAGCATTTT
d_gene: TRBD1; abundance: NA; j_gene: TRBJ1-1; v_gene: TRBV7-2; CDR3aa: CASSSRQGRKAFF; CDR3nt: TGTGCCAGCAGCTCCCGACAGGGAAGGAAAGCTTTCTTT
d_gene: TRBD1; abundance: NA; j_gene: TRBJ1-1; v_gene: TRBV14; CDR3aa: CASSQEDRLVEAFF; CDR3nt: TGTGCCAGCAGCCAAGAGGACAGGCTAGTTGAAGCTTTCTTT
d_gene: TRBD1; abundance: NA; j_gene: TRBJ2-3; v_gene: TRBV4-3; CDR3aa: CASSSYYRGHFDTQYF; CDR3nt: TGCGCCAGCAGCTCTTACTACAGGGGGCATTTTGATACGCAGTATTTT
d_gene: NA; abundance: NA; j_gene: TRBJ1-3; v_gene: TRBV4-3; CDR3aa: CASSQDPSYRVRGNTIYF; CDR3nt: TGCGCCAGCAGCCAAGATCCCAGCTACAGGGTCCGTGGAAACACCATATATTTT
d_gene: TRBD2; abundance: NA; j_gene: TRBJ2-1; v_gene: TRBV4-1; CDR3aa: CASSLSGRSYNEQFF; CDR3nt: TGCGCCAGCAGCCTTAGCGGGAGATCCTACAATGAGCAGTTCTTC
d_gene: NA; abundance: NA; j_gene: TRBJ2-7; v_gene: TRBV23-1; CDR3aa: CASSQSGRAHHEQYF; CDR3nt: TGCGCCAGCAGTCAATCGGGCAGGGCCCATCACGAGCAGTACTTC
d_gene: TRBD1; abundance: few; j_gene: TRBJ1-1; v_gene: TRBV4-2; CDR3aa: CASSLTPGTEKLNTEAFF; CDR3nt: TGTGCCAGCAGCCTTACCCCCGGGACAGAAAAACTGAACACTGAAGCTTTCTTT
d_gene: TRBD1; abundance: NA; j_gene: TRBJ1-2; v_gene: TRBV2; CDR3aa: CASSGGTGYGYTF; CDR3nt: TGTGCCAGCAGTGGGGGGACAGGCTATGGCTACACCTTC
d_gene: NA; abundance: once; j_gene: TRBJ2-5; v_gene: TRBV11-3; CDR3aa: CASSLDRQETQYF; CDR3nt: TGTGCCAGCAGCTTAGACAGGCAAGAGACCCAGTACTTC
d_gene: NA; abundance: NA; j_gene: TRBJ2-5; v_gene: TRBV29-1; CDR3aa: CSAWARETQYF; CDR3nt: TGCAGCGCGTGGGCAAGGGAGACCCAGTACTTC
d_gene: TRBD2; abundance: NA; j_gene: TRBJ2-2; v_gene: TRBV13; CDR3aa: CASSAGLAGTNTGELFF; CDR3nt: TGTGCCAGCAGCGCGGGACTAGCGGGGACGAACACCGGGGAGCTGTTTTTT
d_gene: TRBD2; abundance: NA; j_gene: TRBJ2-3; v_gene: TRBV11-2; CDR3aa: CASSFHRGSSGSTDTQYF; CDR3nt: TGTGCCAGCAGCTTCCACAGGGGATCTAGCGGGAGTACAGATACGCAGTATTTT